These T cell receptor beta chains were read from a single sample in a study of tumor-infiltrating lymphocytes in localized non-small cell lung cancer. TCRdb keeps only in-frame clones here, not all; method: immunoSEQ multiplex PCR. The sample has 15,000 to 16,000 clones; roughly two thirds are singletons. The sequenced material came from lung tumor tissue. The receptors derive from a human donor with non-small cell lung cancer. Both conserved end residues are part of each CDR3. Each record gives: J gene, clone size, D gene, V gene, CDR3 DNA, CDR3 protein. A D gene is named only where the DNA matches it firmly. Size tells how often a clone was seen (once, few, many) or the class of an expanded clone, and some rows leave it out.

J: TRBJ2-5; size: few; D: TRBD2; V: TRBV5-8; DNA: TGTGCCAGCAGCCTGACTAGCGGGACAGAGACCCAGTACTTC; CDR3: CASSLTSGTETQYF
J: TRBJ1-1; size: NA; D: NA; V: TRBV11-2; DNA: TGTGCCAGCAGCTTATGGACTGAAGAAGCTTTCTTT; CDR3: CASSLWTEEAFF
J: TRBJ1-4; size: NA; D: NA; V: TRBV15; DNA: TGTGCCACCAGCGATGGTGGCGAAAAACTGTTTTTT; CDR3: CATSDGGEKLFF
J: TRBJ2-5; size: few; D: NA; V: TRBV7-9; DNA: TGTGCCAGCAGCTCCGGTTCGGGCGGTTTCCAAGAGACCCAGTACTTC; CDR3: CASSSGSGGFQETQYF
J: TRBJ2-7; size: NA; D: TRBD2; V: TRBV9; DNA: TGTGCCAGCAGCCCCACGACTAGCGGGTCTGCCTACGAGCAGTACTTC; CDR3: CASSPTTSGSAYEQYF
J: TRBJ1-4; size: NA; D: NA; V: TRBV5-1; DNA: TGCGCCAGCAGCTTCGGTCCCCGGACAGCCAATCCTAATGAAAAACTGTTTTTT; CDR3: CASSFGPRTANPNEKLFF
J: TRBJ2-3; size: NA; D: NA; V: TRBV6-4; DNA: TGTGCCAGCAGTGACTCGGGGGGGCCAGATACGCAGTATTTT; CDR3: CASSDSGGPDTQYF
J: TRBJ2-1; size: NA; D: TRBD2; V: TRBV7-2; DNA: TGTGCCAGCAGCTTCGGGACTAGCGGGTGGGGTACCTACAATGAGCAGTTCTTC; CDR3: CASSFGTSGWGTYNEQFF
J: TRBJ2-7; size: NA; D: NA; V: TRBV7-3; DNA: TGTGCCAGCAGCTTGACGGATACATCCTACGAGCAGTACTTC; CDR3: CASSLTDTSYEQYF
J: TRBJ1-5; size: NA; D: TRBD1; V: TRBV4-1; DNA: TGCGCCAGCAGCCAAGACCCTCTGACAGGGACAAGCAATCAGCCCCAGCATTTT; CDR3: CASSQDPLTGTSNQPQHF
J: TRBJ2-2; size: NA; D: NA; V: TRBV4-3; DNA: TGCGCCAGCAGCCAAGATAGTTTACCTACCGGGGAGCTGTTTTTT; CDR3: CASSQDSLPTGELFF
J: TRBJ2-7; size: once; D: NA; V: TRBV5-1; DNA: TGCGCCAGCAGCTTGAATCCCGGGGGCCAGGACGAGCAGTACTTC; CDR3: CASSLNPGGQDEQYF
J: TRBJ2-1; size: medium-sized; D: NA; V: TRBV2; DNA: TGTGCCAGCAGTGATGGACTACCAACGAGCTCCTACAATGAGCAGTTCTTC; CDR3: CASSDGLPTSSYNEQFF
J: TRBJ2-1; size: NA; D: TRBD2; V: TRBV28; DNA: TGTGCCAGCAGCCTCGGACTAGCTGGGGGTAATGAGCAGTTCTTC; CDR3: CASSLGLAGGNEQFF
J: TRBJ1-5; size: few; D: NA; V: TRBV6-6; DNA: TGTGCCAGCAGCCGCGTCCCGCCCCAGCATTTT; CDR3: CASSRVPPQHF
J: TRBJ1-1; size: NA; D: NA; V: TRBV5-1; DNA: TGCGCCAGCAGCTTAGAAGGTCAGGGGAGGACTGAAGCTTTCTTT; CDR3: CASSLEGQGRTEAFF
J: TRBJ2-5; size: NA; D: NA; V: TRBV7-2; DNA: TGTGCCAGCTCCGGAGGGCGGACAAAAGAGACCCAGTACTTC; CDR3: CASSGGRTKETQYF
J: TRBJ1-2; size: NA; D: NA; V: TRBV9; DNA: TGTGCCAGCAGACCGGAGGGTAGGTCCTATGGCTACACCTTC; CDR3: CASRPEGRSYGYTF
J: TRBJ1-3; size: NA; D: TRBD1; V: TRBV7-2; DNA: TGTGCCAGCAGCTTAGTTTCAGGGGGCTTTTCTGGAAACACCATATATTTT; CDR3: CASSLVSGGFSGNTIYF
J: TRBJ1-5; size: NA; D: NA; V: TRBV11-2; DNA: TGTGCCAGCAGCTTAGCTCTAAATCAGCCCCAGCATTTT; CDR3: CASSLALNQPQHF
J: TRBJ1-5; size: NA; D: NA; V: TRBV5-6; DNA: TGTGCCAGCAGCTATCAGGGGCCAAGCAATCAGCCCCAGCATTTT; CDR3: CASSYQGPSNQPQHF
J: TRBJ2-7; size: NA; D: NA; V: TRBV7-9; DNA: TGTGCCAGCAGCTTAAACCGACTCGAGCAGTACTTC; CDR3: CASSLNRLEQYF
J: TRBJ2-2; size: NA; D: TRBD1; V: TRBV6-4; DNA: TGTGCCAGCAGTGGACAGGGGGACACCGGGGAGCTGTTTTTT; CDR3: CASSGQGDTGELFF
J: TRBJ2-7; size: NA; D: NA; V: TRBV2; DNA: TGTGCCACCCGTGGGGCAGAGCTAGTCGGCGAGCAGTACTTC; CDR3: CATRGAELVGEQYF
J: TRBJ2-2; size: few; D: NA; V: TRBV28; DNA: TGTGCCAGCAGTTTACTCTTAGGGGCCGGGGAGCTGTTTTTT; CDR3: CASSLLLGAGELFF
J: TRBJ2-7; size: NA; D: TRBD1; V: TRBV6-5; DNA: TGTGCCAGCAGTTTATCGGACCGACAGGGGCGCGAGCAGTACTTC; CDR3: CASSLSDRQGREQYF
J: TRBJ2-7; size: NA; D: TRBD1; V: TRBV5-1; DNA: TGCGCCAGCAGCTTGGGGTTTAGGGCCAGGGGGTCCTACGAGCAGTACTTC; CDR3: CASSLGFRARGSYEQYF
J: TRBJ2-7; size: NA; D: TRBD2; V: TRBV2; DNA: TGTGCCAGCAGACCCCGGCGGGGGGGAGACGAGCAGTACTTC; CDR3: CASRPRRGGDEQYF
J: TRBJ2-7; size: NA; D: NA; V: TRBV10-3; DNA: TGTGCCATCAGTGAGTCGTGGGTCTGGGGGTCCTACGAGCAGTACTTC; CDR3: CAISESWVWGSYEQYF
J: TRBJ2-7; size: NA; D: TRBD1; V: TRBV9; DNA: TGTGCCAGCAGCGTTGCACAGGGGTATCAGGCCGAGCAGTACTTC; CDR3: CASSVAQGYQAEQYF
J: TRBJ2-7; size: NA; D: NA; V: TRBV5-1; DNA: TGCGCCAGCAGCTTGGGTTACGAGCAGTACTTC; CDR3: CASSLGYEQYF
J: TRBJ2-7; size: once; D: TRBD1; V: TRBV28; DNA: TGTGCCAGCAGTTCCCCGGACAGGGTCCACGAGCAGTACTTC; CDR3: CASSSPDRVHEQYF
J: TRBJ2-7; size: NA; D: TRBD2; V: TRBV7-3; DNA: TGTGCCAGCAGCTTATTGGCGGGAGAGGCCTACGAGCAGTACTTC; CDR3: CASSLLAGEAYEQYF
J: TRBJ2-7; size: once; D: TRBD2; V: TRBV6-6; DNA: TGTGCCAGCCGAGGTCTAGCGGGAGGGCCCGTCGACGAGCAGTACTTC; CDR3: CASRGLAGGPVDEQYF
J: TRBJ1-1; size: NA; D: NA; V: TRBV5-1; DNA: TGCGCCAGCAGCTTAAACCCGAACATGAACACTGAAGCTTTCTTT; CDR3: CASSLNPNMNTEAFF